Following are 8 T cell receptor beta chains from one sample sequenced in a study of blood T cell repertoires in COVID-19. TCRdb's copy holds only in-frame clones and misses some; the assay was immunoSEQ multiplex PCR. The sample lists 30,000 to 40,000 clones, roughly nine tenths occurring once. Sequencing was done on a sample of peripheral blood. Source of these receptors: a human donor in a cohort sampled during active COVID-19.

The CDR3, as DNA: TGTGCCTGGAGCCAGACGACAGGCCCCCTTAGCAATCAGCCCCAGCATTTT. This sequence encodes CAWSQTTGPLSNQPQHF. The chain couples TRBV30 to TRBJ1-5; perhaps TRBD1 as D (6 bases). Looked up from germline, CDR1 is GTSNPN and CDR2 is SVGIG (reference sequence). The CDR3 runs 17 residues. V lost 3 bases and J 0 bases, leaving 18 bases between the germline ends.

The chain joins TRBV5-1 to TRBJ1-1; 8 bases fit TRBD1. The CDR3 length is 17 residues. V shed 4 bases and J 3 bases; nucleotides not matched to a gene: 14. CDR1 SGHRS and CDR2 YFSETQ come from the germline V gene. The CDR3 here is CASSLRDRTYGDTEAFF. CDR3 DNA sequence: TGCGCCAGCAGCCTTCGGGACAGGACTTACGGGGACACTGAAGCTTTCTTT.

This clone came up once. The chain employs TRBV5-1 and TRBJ1-2; the match to TRBD1 covers 7 bases. V lost 3 bases and J lost 2; bases outside the gene matches: 4. The CDR3 length is 14 residues. Germline lookup yields CDR1 SGHRS and CDR2 YFSETQ. As DNA, the CDR3 is TGCGCCAGCAGCTCTGGACAGGTCAACTATGGCTACACCTTC. Protein sequence: CASSSGQVNYGYTF.

The V gene is TRBV18, the J gene TRBJ2-2; no firm D call. Germline V gene data show CDR1 as KGHSH and CDR2 as LQKENI. The CDR3 extends over 13 amino acids. V was clipped by 6 bases and J by 3 bases, with 8 bases between them. The CDR3 reads CASSPQDTGELFF. DNA of the CDR3: TGTGCCAGCTCCCCTCAGGACACCGGGGAGCTGTTTTTT. Supplemented by reference TRBV18 and TRBJ2-2, the full variable domain reads NAGVMQNPRHLVRRRGQEARLRCSPMKGHSHVYWYRQLPEEGLKFMVYLQKENIIDESGMPKERFSAEFPKEGPSILRIQQVVRGDSAAYFCASSPQDTGELFFGEGSRLTVL.

The genes are TRBV2 and TRBJ2-2; D call uncertain. The germline V and J ends were trimmed by 7 bases and 0 bases, with 9 bases remaining between them. This CDR3 has 14 residues. CDR1 is SNHLY and CDR2 is FYNNEI in the germline V gene. The CDR3 DNA is TGTGCCAGCAAGAAGCTCTCGAACACCGGGGAGCTGTTTTTT. This translates into CASKKLSNTGELFF.

The chain carries TRBV19 and TRBJ1-1; 11 nucleotides agree with TRBD1. Germline CDR1 reads LNHDA; CDR2 reads SQIVND (reference sequence). The CDR3 contains 15 residues. The J segment lost 5 bases and the V segment lost 7 bases, leaving 9 bases of the junction unmatched. CDR3 sequence (DNA): TGTGCCAGTAATACCGGGACAGGGGGTTTTACTGAAGCTTTCTTT. Protein: CASNTGTGGFTEAFF.

The rearrangement links TRBV11-2 to TRBJ1-2; D gene unclear. There are 12 residues in the CDR3. Germline values: CDR1 SGHAT, CDR2 FQNNGV. Deletions cut 1 base from V and 5 bases from J, with 5 bases between. The CDR3 here is CASSLGGYGYTF. The DNA of the CDR3 is TGTGCCAGCAGCTTAGGAGGATATGGCTACACCTTC.

The CDR3 protein is CASSSSDRYQETQYF. CDR3 DNA: TGTGCCAGCAGCTCGTCAGACAGGTACCAAGAGACCCAGTACTTC. The rearrangement uses TRBV7-9 and TRBJ2-5, with D maybe TRBD1 (6 bases). V was cut by 4 bases and J by 0 bases, with 12 bases left in between. The CDR3 consists of 15 residues. Germline CDR1 and CDR2: SEHNR and FQNEAQ (reference sequence).